A selection of T cell receptor beta chains follows, all from one sample in a study of cytomegalovirus exposure and HLA in healthy donors. The assay was immunoSEQ multiplex PCR, and TCRdb's table has in-frame clones only and misses some. The sample holds 170,000 or so clones, more than 60% seen once. Material for sequencing was PBMCs. The receptor source for this set is a woman aged 50 to 60 in good health and CMV-seropositive. Both conserved end residues are part of each CDR3. Each record gives: J gene, clone size, D gene, V gene, CDR3 DNA, CDR3 protein. A D gene is named only where the DNA matches it firmly. A row's size may be missing; if present it is once, few, many or a size class.

j_call: TRBJ2-5; clone_size: -; d_call: -; v_call: TRBV4-2; cdr3_nt: TGTGCCAGCAGCTTGATGGAGGAGACCCAGTACTTC; cdr3_aa: CASSLMEETQYF
j_call: TRBJ2-7; clone_size: -; d_call: -; v_call: TRBV6-5; cdr3_nt: TGTGCCAGCAGATCCGGGTCCTACTACGAGCAGTACTTC; cdr3_aa: CASRSGSYYEQYF
j_call: TRBJ2-4; clone_size: -; d_call: -; v_call: TRBV5-1; cdr3_nt: TGCGCCAGCAGCTTGGAGGCGGCAAATAGCATTCAGTACTTC; cdr3_aa: CASSLEAANSIQYF
j_call: TRBJ1-1; clone_size: -; d_call: -; v_call: TRBV5-6; cdr3_nt: TGTGCCAGCAGCTTGAAAGGAAGATGGAGGGGCGACACTGAAGCTTTCTTT; cdr3_aa: CASSLKGRWRGDTEAFF
j_call: TRBJ2-6; clone_size: few; d_call: TRBD2; v_call: TRBV7-2; cdr3_nt: TGTGCCAGCAGCCTCTCTGGGGGGGGGTGGGCCAACGTCCTGACTTTC; cdr3_aa: CASSLSGGGWANVLTF
j_call: TRBJ2-3; clone_size: few; d_call: TRBD2; v_call: TRBV9; cdr3_nt: TGTGCCAGCAGCGTAGACCTAGCGGGGGGCACAGATACGCAGTATTTT; cdr3_aa: CASSVDLAGGTDTQYF
j_call: TRBJ1-3; clone_size: -; d_call: -; v_call: TRBV15; cdr3_nt: TGTGCCACCAGCAGAGATTGGGCAGGCCACTCTGGAAACACCATATATTTT; cdr3_aa: CATSRDWAGHSGNTIYF
j_call: TRBJ1-1; clone_size: -; d_call: TRBD1; v_call: TRBV16; cdr3_nt: TGTGCCAGCAGCTCTCGACAGGGCTACACTGAAGCTTTCTTT; cdr3_aa: CASSSRQGYTEAFF
j_call: TRBJ1-1; clone_size: once; d_call: -; v_call: TRBV7-6; cdr3_nt: TGTGCCAGCAGCGACTCAAGGTTACCGAACACTGAAGCTTTCTTT; cdr3_aa: CASSDSRLPNTEAFF
j_call: TRBJ2-7; clone_size: -; d_call: TRBD2; v_call: TRBV5-1; cdr3_nt: TGCGCCAGCAGCCGACTAGCGGGAGGGTCCTACGAGCAGTACTTC; cdr3_aa: CASSRLAGGSYEQYF
j_call: TRBJ1-1; clone_size: -; d_call: -; v_call: TRBV4-2; cdr3_nt: TGTGCCAGCAGCCAAGTTCCCGGGATGAACACTGAAGCTTTCTTT; cdr3_aa: CASSQVPGMNTEAFF
j_call: TRBJ2-1; clone_size: -; d_call: TRBD2; v_call: TRBV30; cdr3_nt: TGTGCCTGGAGTAATCCGACTAGCGGGGGGGCCAGACAGTTCTTC; cdr3_aa: CAWSNPTSGGARQFF
j_call: TRBJ1-1; clone_size: -; d_call: TRBD1; v_call: TRBV28; cdr3_nt: TGTGCCAGCAGTTACGGACAGGGGGCCACTGAAGCTTTCTTT; cdr3_aa: CASSYGQGATEAFF
j_call: TRBJ1-6; clone_size: -; d_call: TRBD1; v_call: TRBV27; cdr3_nt: TGTGCCAGCAGTTTATACAGGGGCCTAAATAGGAATTCACCCCTCCACTTT; cdr3_aa: CASSLYRGLNRNSPLHF
j_call: TRBJ2-5; clone_size: -; d_call: TRBD2; v_call: TRBV4-2; cdr3_nt: TGTGCCAGCAGCCAAGCTAGCGGGAGGGAACAAGAGACCCAGTACTTC; cdr3_aa: CASSQASGREQETQYF
j_call: TRBJ2-3; clone_size: -; d_call: -; v_call: TRBV29-1; cdr3_nt: TGCAGCGTTGAGGGAGGGGGGGAGAGCACAGATACGCAGTATTTT; cdr3_aa: CSVEGGGESTDTQYF
j_call: TRBJ1-5; clone_size: -; d_call: TRBD1; v_call: TRBV6-1; cdr3_nt: TGTGCCAGCTTTAGGGACAGGTCTAGCAATCAGCCCCAGCATTTT; cdr3_aa: CASFRDRSSNQPQHF
j_call: TRBJ2-1; clone_size: -; d_call: TRBD2; v_call: TRBV30; cdr3_nt: TGTGCCTGGAGTGCCGCTGGCGGGGGGGCCACCTACAATGAGCAGTTCTTC; cdr3_aa: CAWSAAGGGATYNEQFF
j_call: TRBJ2-7; clone_size: -; d_call: -; v_call: TRBV2; cdr3_nt: TGTGCCAGCAGTGAAGGGGCATCCTACGAGCAGTACTTC; cdr3_aa: CASSEGASYEQYF
j_call: TRBJ1-3; clone_size: few; d_call: -; v_call: TRBV2; cdr3_nt: TGTGCCACCACCACTGGTCGCTCTGGAAACACCATATATTTT; cdr3_aa: CATTTGRSGNTIYF
j_call: TRBJ2-7; clone_size: few; d_call: TRBD2; v_call: TRBV5-8; cdr3_nt: TGTGCCAGCAGCCGACTAGCGGGGGGTTACGAGCAGTACTTC; cdr3_aa: CASSRLAGGYEQYF
j_call: TRBJ2-3; clone_size: few; d_call: TRBD2; v_call: TRBV6-6; cdr3_nt: TGTGCCAGCAGTCCCCTAGCGGGAGGGAGCACAGATACGCAGTATTTT; cdr3_aa: CASSPLAGGSTDTQYF
j_call: TRBJ2-7; clone_size: -; d_call: -; v_call: TRBV28; cdr3_nt: TGTGCCAGCAGTTTAACGGCGGCCAGCCCCTACGAGCAGTACTTC; cdr3_aa: CASSLTAASPYEQYF
j_call: TRBJ1-1; clone_size: -; d_call: TRBD1; v_call: TRBV27; cdr3_nt: TGTGCCAGCAGTTTAGGGACAGGGGAGCTGAACACTGAAGCTTTCTTT; cdr3_aa: CASSLGTGELNTEAFF
j_call: TRBJ2-1; clone_size: -; d_call: TRBD2; v_call: TRBV9; cdr3_nt: TGTGCCAGCAGCGTAGCTTCCCTAGCGGGAGGGCCCAATGAGCAGTTCTTC; cdr3_aa: CASSVASLAGGPNEQFF
j_call: TRBJ2-2; clone_size: few; d_call: TRBD2; v_call: TRBV9; cdr3_nt: TGTGCCAGCAGCTCCACGGGACTACCCGGGGAGCTGTTTTTT; cdr3_aa: CASSSTGLPGELFF
j_call: TRBJ1-2; clone_size: few; d_call: TRBD1; v_call: TRBV15; cdr3_nt: TGTGCCACCAGCAGAGCACAGGGGGCGCAGTATGGCTACACCTTC; cdr3_aa: CATSRAQGAQYGYTF
j_call: TRBJ1-4; clone_size: -; d_call: TRBD1; v_call: TRBV7-9; cdr3_nt: TGTGCCAGCAGCCTTGGGACAGGGGGGGAAAAACTGTTTTTT; cdr3_aa: CASSLGTGGEKLFF
j_call: TRBJ2-3; clone_size: few; d_call: TRBD1; v_call: TRBV7-9; cdr3_nt: TGTGCCAGCAGCCAGACAGGGGCGCAGTATTTT; cdr3_aa: CASSQTGAQYF
j_call: TRBJ2-5; clone_size: -; d_call: -; v_call: TRBV7-3; cdr3_nt: TGTGCCAGCAGCCGCGCGAGGGAAGAGACCCAGTACTTC; cdr3_aa: CASSRAREETQYF
j_call: TRBJ2-5; clone_size: -; d_call: TRBD1; v_call: TRBV5-1; cdr3_nt: TGCGCCAGCAGCTTGGGGGACAGCCGAGAGACCCAGTACTTC; cdr3_aa: CASSLGDSRETQYF
j_call: TRBJ1-3; clone_size: few; d_call: TRBD1; v_call: TRBV28; cdr3_nt: TGTGCCAGCAGTGCTAACAGGGGGACCTCTGGAAACACCATATATTTT; cdr3_aa: CASSANRGTSGNTIYF
j_call: TRBJ2-2; clone_size: -; d_call: TRBD2; v_call: TRBV5-6; cdr3_nt: TGTGCCAGCAGCCGGCCGGGGGGGCGCACCGGGGAGCTGTTTTTT; cdr3_aa: CASSRPGGRTGELFF
j_call: TRBJ1-5; clone_size: -; d_call: -; v_call: TRBV5-6; cdr3_nt: TGTGCCAGCAGCTCGTCCGGGACTCCCCAACAGCCCCAGCATTTT; cdr3_aa: CASSSSGTPQQPQHF
j_call: TRBJ2-5; clone_size: few; d_call: -; v_call: TRBV10-3; cdr3_nt: TGTGCCATCAGTGAACAGGATTACCAAGAGACCCAGTACTTC; cdr3_aa: CAISEQDYQETQYF
j_call: TRBJ1-1; clone_size: -; d_call: -; v_call: TRBV11-3; cdr3_nt: TGTGCCAGCAGCCCCCATATCCAGGGGCACACTGAAGCTTTCTTT; cdr3_aa: CASSPHIQGHTEAFF
j_call: TRBJ2-1; clone_size: -; d_call: TRBD1; v_call: TRBV2; cdr3_nt: TGTGCCAACACCCCCGACAGGGAAACTGAGCAGTTCTTC; cdr3_aa: CANTPDRETEQFF
j_call: TRBJ2-1; clone_size: -; d_call: TRBD1; v_call: TRBV4-3; cdr3_nt: TGCGCCAGCAGCCAAGTCCTCAGAGACAGGGGGCGGTTCTTC; cdr3_aa: CASSQVLRDRGRFF
j_call: TRBJ2-3; clone_size: -; d_call: TRBD2; v_call: TRBV9; cdr3_nt: TGTGCCAGCAGCGTGGGACTAGCGGAAGGCACAGATACGCAGTATTTT; cdr3_aa: CASSVGLAEGTDTQYF
j_call: TRBJ1-4; clone_size: once; d_call: TRBD1; v_call: TRBV7-9; cdr3_nt: TGTGCCAGCAGCTCGAGGACAGGGGGGGGTGAAAAACTGTTTTTT; cdr3_aa: CASSSRTGGGEKLFF
j_call: TRBJ2-7; clone_size: few; d_call: -; v_call: TRBV7-2; cdr3_nt: TGTGCCAGCAGCTTAGGGGGCGACAGTTCCTACGAGCAGTACTTC; cdr3_aa: CASSLGGDSSYEQYF
j_call: TRBJ1-2; clone_size: -; d_call: -; v_call: TRBV6-6; cdr3_nt: TGTGCCAGCAATAGTAACAGTTTC; cdr3_aa: CASNSNSF
j_call: TRBJ2-2; clone_size: -; d_call: -; v_call: TRBV5-1; cdr3_nt: TGCGCCAGCAGCACCCAGGGGAACACCGGGGAGCTGTTTTTT; cdr3_aa: CASSTQGNTGELFF
j_call: TRBJ2-6; clone_size: -; d_call: -; v_call: TRBV28; cdr3_nt: TGTGCCAGCAGCTACACAGGGTCTGGGGCCAACGTCCTGACTTTC; cdr3_aa: CASSYTGSGANVLTF